The source of this T cell receptor (beta chain) is a study of cytomegalovirus exposure and HLA in healthy donors. This clone is a singleton in its sample. The PCR made use of 60 Vbeta and 13 Jbeta primers. Method: immunoSEQ multiplex PCR; TCRdb's copy keeps in-frame clones and lacks some. The data contain roughly 120,000 clones, over 60% of them singletons. Material for sequencing was PBMCs. The sequence was collected from a human donor in good health.

CDR3 sequence reads: CASSQAGTGYEKLFF. The CDR3 nucleotides read TGCGCCAGCAGCCAGGCCGGGACAGGGTATGAAAAACTGTTTTTT. The chain couples TRBV4-1 to TRBJ1-4, with TRBD1 matching over 9 bases. The germline gives CDR1 MGHRA, CDR2 YSYEKL. The CDR3 is 15 amino acids. J was trimmed by 6 bases and V by 3 bases; bases with no gene match: 5.